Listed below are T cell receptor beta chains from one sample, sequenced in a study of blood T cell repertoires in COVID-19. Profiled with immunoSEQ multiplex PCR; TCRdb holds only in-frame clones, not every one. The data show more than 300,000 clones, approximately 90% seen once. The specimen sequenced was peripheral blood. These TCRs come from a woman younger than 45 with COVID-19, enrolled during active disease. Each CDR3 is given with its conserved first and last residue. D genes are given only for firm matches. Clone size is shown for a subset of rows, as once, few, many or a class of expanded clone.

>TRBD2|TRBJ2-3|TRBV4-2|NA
CASSQGSGGGSTDTQYF
TGTGCCAGCAGCCAAGGTAGTGGGGGGGGGAGCACAGATACGCAGTATTTT
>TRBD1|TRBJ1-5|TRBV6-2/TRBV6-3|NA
CASSYPGGSNQPQHF
TGTGCCAGCAGTTATCCAGGGGGTAGCAATCAGCCCCAGCATTTT
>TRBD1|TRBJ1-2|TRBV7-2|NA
CASSQIRQGVFGYTF
TGTGCCAGCAGCCAGATTCGACAGGGAGTTTTTGGCTACACCTTC
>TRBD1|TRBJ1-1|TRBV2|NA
CASSRQGVNTEAFF
TGTGCCAGCAGTCGACAGGGGGTGAACACTGAAGCTTTCTTT
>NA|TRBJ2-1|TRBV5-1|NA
CASSLSQGTYNEQFF
TGCGCCAGCAGCTTGTCCCAGGGCACCTACAATGAGCAGTTCTTC
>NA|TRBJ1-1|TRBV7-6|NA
CASSLGGTVNTEAFF
TGTGCCAGCAGCTTAGGTGGCACCGTGAACACTGAAGCTTTCTTT
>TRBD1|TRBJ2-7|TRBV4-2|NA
CASSLKDRGSSYEQYF
TGTGCCAGCAGCCTTAAGGACAGGGGGAGCTCCTACGAGCAGTACTTC
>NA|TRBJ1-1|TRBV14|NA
CASSLPGHKPIMNTEAFF
TGTGCCAGCAGCCTACCGGGACACAAACCCATCATGAACACTGAAGCTTTCTTT
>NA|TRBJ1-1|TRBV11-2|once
CASSLAGAGRAFF
TGTGCCAGCAGCTTAGCCGGGGCCGGGAGAGCTTTCTTT
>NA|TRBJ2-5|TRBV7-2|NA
CASSQSETQYF
TGTGCCAGCAGCCAATCCGAGACCCAGTACTTC
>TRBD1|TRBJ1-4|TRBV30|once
CAWSLHLTGGREKLFF
TGTGCCTGGAGTTTACACTTGACAGGGGGAAGAGAAAAACTGTTTTTT
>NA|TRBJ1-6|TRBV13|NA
CASSFVGGNSPLHF
TGTGCCAGCAGCTTCGTAGGGGGTAATTCACCCCTCCACTTT
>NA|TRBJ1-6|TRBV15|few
CATSNPQSPLHF
TGTGCCACCAGCAACCCCCAGTCACCCCTCCACTTT
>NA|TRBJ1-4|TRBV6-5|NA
CASSYIGSGEKLFF
TGTGCCAGCAGTTACATAGGGTCAGGGGAAAAACTGTTTTTT
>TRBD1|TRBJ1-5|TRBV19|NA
CASSIGVGQGDQPQHF
TGTGCCAGTAGTATAGGGGTAGGACAGGGGGATCAGCCCCAGCATTTT
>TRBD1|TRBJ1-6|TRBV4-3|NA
CASSQGSGQNSPLHF
TGCGCCAGCAGCCAGGGATCGGGACAGAATTCACCCCTCCACTTT
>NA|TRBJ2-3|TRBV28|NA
CASSSTGLTDTQYF
TGTGCCAGCAGTTCCACAGGGCTCACAGATACGCAGTATTTT
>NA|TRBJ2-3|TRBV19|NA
CASSIGERDTQYF
TGTGCCAGTAGTATTGGAGAAAGGGATACGCAGTATTTT
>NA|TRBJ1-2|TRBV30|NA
CASPYEGGAYINYGYTF
TGTGCCTCCCCGTACGAGGGGGGGGCTTACATCAACTATGGCTACACCTTC
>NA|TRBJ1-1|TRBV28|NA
CASSLNPGQANTEAFF
TGTGCCAGCAGCTTAAACCCGGGACAAGCGAACACTGAAGCTTTCTTT
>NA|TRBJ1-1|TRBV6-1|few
CASSEWGGNTEAFF
TGTGCCAGCAGTGAGTGGGGAGGGAACACTGAAGCTTTCTTT
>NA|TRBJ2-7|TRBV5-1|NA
CASSWQEGSYEQYF
TGCGCCAGCAGCTGGCAGGAGGGCTCCTACGAGCAGTACTTC
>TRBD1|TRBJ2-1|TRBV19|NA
CATRTGGNNEQFF
TGTGCCACTAGGACAGGGGGGAACAATGAGCAGTTCTTC
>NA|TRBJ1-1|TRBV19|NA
CASSIDTGNTEAFF
TGTGCCAGTAGTATAGATACGGGGAACACTGAAGCTTTCTTT
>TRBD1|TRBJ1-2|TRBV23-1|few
CASSPRQGGYTF
TGCGCCAGCAGTCCAAGACAGGGTGGCTACACCTTC
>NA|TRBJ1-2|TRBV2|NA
CASSLSREGNTF
TGTGCCAGCAGCCTTTCCCGAGAGGGCAACACCTTC
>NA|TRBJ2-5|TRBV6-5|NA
CASRDSRETQYF
TGTGCCAGCAGAGACTCCCGGGAGACCCAGTACTTC
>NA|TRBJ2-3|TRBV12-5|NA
CASGLLGRVEYGDTQYF
TGTGCTAGTGGTTTGTTAGGCAGGGTGGAGTATGGAGATACGCAGTATTTT
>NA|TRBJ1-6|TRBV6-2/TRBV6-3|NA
CASSYARNSPLHF
TGTGCCAGCAGTTACGCGAGGAATTCACCCCTCCACTTT
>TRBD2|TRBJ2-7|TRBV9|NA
CASSPGGSGDYEQYF
TGTGCCAGCAGCCCAGGAGGTAGCGGGGATTACGAGCAGTACTTC
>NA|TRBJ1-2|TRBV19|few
CASSSQGSHYGYTF
TGTGCCAGTAGTTCCCAGGGGAGCCACTATGGCTACACCTTC
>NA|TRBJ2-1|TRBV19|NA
CASSISHSVYNEQFF
TGTGCCAGTAGTATTAGCCATTCGGTTTACAATGAGCAGTTCTTC
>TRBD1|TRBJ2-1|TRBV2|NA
CASSLDRVTYNEQFF
TGTGCCAGCAGTCTGGACAGGGTTACCTACAATGAGCAGTTCTTC
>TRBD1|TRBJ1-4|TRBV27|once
CASSLSASVGGRKLFF
TGTGCCAGCAGTTTATCGGCCTCGGTAGGGGGCCGAAAACTGTTTTTT
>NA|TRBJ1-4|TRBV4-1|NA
CASSQRVSGSNEKLFF
TGCGCCAGCAGCCAGAGGGTGTCAGGCAGTAATGAAAAACTGTTTTTT
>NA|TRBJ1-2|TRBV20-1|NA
CSAGGIEGYTF
TGCAGTGCGGGGGGAATAGAGGGCTACACCTTC
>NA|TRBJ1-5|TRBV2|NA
CASSRASLNGQPQHF
TGTGCCAGCAGCAGGGCCTCACTAAACGGACAGCCCCAGCATTTT
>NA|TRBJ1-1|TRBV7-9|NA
CASSASRPGVVGAFF
TGTGCCAGCAGCGCTAGCCGGCCAGGGGTGGTTGGAGCTTTCTTT
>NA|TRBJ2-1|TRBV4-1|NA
CASSEGLSYNEQFF
TGCGCCAGCAGCGAAGGACTGTCCTACAATGAGCAGTTCTTC
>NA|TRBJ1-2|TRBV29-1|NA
CSVDAGYGYTF
TGCAGCGTTGATGCGGGCTATGGCTACACCTTC
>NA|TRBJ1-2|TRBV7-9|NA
CASSLDRMRNYGYTF
TGTGCCAGCAGCTTAGACAGGATGAGGAACTATGGCTACACCTTC
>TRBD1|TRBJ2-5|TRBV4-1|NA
CASSQLTGNQETQYF
TGCGCCAGCAGCCAACTGACAGGGAACCAAGAGACCCAGTACTTC